This entry lists 20 T cell receptor beta chains sequenced from one sample in a study of cytomegalovirus exposure and HLA in healthy donors. Vbeta (60) and Jbeta (13) primers were used in the PCR. Profiled with immunoSEQ multiplex PCR; TCRdb holds only in-frame clones, not every one. The table records 82,000 or so clones, around 10% of them present only once. The sample taken for sequencing was PBMCs. The receptor source for this set is a man aged 60 to 69 in good health and CMV-seropositive.

This clone was seen only a few times. V usage is TRBV9 and J usage is TRBJ2-6, with 8 positions matching TRBD2. The CDR3 is 17 amino acids. Germline V lookup: CDR1 SGDLS, CDR2 YYNGEE. J lost 4 bases, V lost 1 base, and 7 bases had no gene match. CDR3 in amino acids: CASSVQTSGLGANVLTF. CDR3 coding DNA: TGTGCCAGCAGCGTACAAACTAGCGGTCTCGGGGCCAACGTCCTGACTTTC.

Details on this clone: Its ends do not fully match the called genes, so a read error is possible. The rearrangement joins TRBV7-7 to TRBJ2-2, with D possibly TRBD1 on 6 matching bases. In germline, CDR1 is SSHAT, CDR2 FNYEAQ (reference sequence). This CDR3 has 13 residues. The CDR3 here is CASSAQGTGELFF. The CDR3 DNA reads TGTGCTAGCAGCGCGCAGGGGACCGGGGAGCTGTTTTTT.

This clone was seen more than once but under ten times. The gene calls are TRBV7-2 and TRBJ1-5; D might be TRBD1 (6 bases). Deletions cut 5 bases from V and 0 bases from J, with 8 bases between. CDR1 SGHTA and CDR2 FQGNSA come from the germline V gene. The CDR3 contains 14 residues. CDR3 bases: TGTGCCAGCAGCCAGGGGTATAGCAATCAGCCCCAGCATTTT. Protein: CASSQGYSNQPQHF.

This clone was picked up a small number of times. The chain recombines TRBV27 with TRBJ1-5; maybe TRBD1 (5 bases). The germline V gene encodes CDR1 MNHEY and CDR2 SMNVEV (reference sequence). This CDR3 has 15 residues. Trimming removed 5 bases from V and 1 base from J, with 12 bases in between. The CDR3 protein is CASSPRQTSNQPQHF. CDR3 sequence (DNA): TGTGCCAGCAGTCCTAGACAGACGAGCAATCAGCCCCAGCATTTT.

As DNA, the CDR3 is TGTGCCAGCAGCTCCGGACAGGGGGCGACTGAAGCTTTCTTT. Translating it yields CASSSGQGATEAFF. This chain uses TRBV11-3 with TRBJ1-1, with 11 bases matching TRBD1. Germline CDR1 SGHNT, CDR2 YENEEA. CDR3 length: 14 residues. V dropped 4 bases and J dropped 5; count of bases not matched to a gene: 3.

The rearrangement joins TRBV6-4 to TRBJ2-3; 8 nucleotides line up with TRBD1. Germline lookup yields CDR1 MRHNA and CDR2 SNTAGT. With 5 bases clipped from V and 0 bases from J, the junction kept 4 bases outside the gene matches. The CDR3 extends over 15 amino acids. CDR3 sequence: CASSPDRASTDTQYF. The CDR3 bases are TGTGCCAGCAGTCCGGACAGGGCCAGCACAGATACGCAGTATTTT.

This sequence joins TRBV4-1 and TRBJ1-3, with D unclear. V lost 0 bases, J lost 0 bases, and 9 bases lay in between. The CDR3 runs to 16 residues. Germline V CDR1 and CDR2: MGHRA, YSYEKL. DNA for the CDR3: TGCGCCAGCAGCCAAGAGGCGGTATTCTCTGGAAACACCATATATTTT. Its translation: CASSQEAVFSGNTIYF.

This clone was observed a handful of times. The CDR3, as DNA: TGTGCCAGCAGCTTAGAAACCCCTAGCTGGGAGACCCAGTACTTC. Protein sequence: CASSLETPSWETQYF. This rearrangement joins TRBV7-9 to TRBJ2-5, with a weak D call TRBD2 (5 bases). Germline V gene sequence: CDR1 SEHNR, CDR2 FQNEAQ (reference sequence). This CDR3 is 15 amino acids long. The V and J ends lost 1 base and 5 bases respectively, with 14 bases between them.

This clone has more than one count but fewer than ten. The V and J genes are TRBV2 and TRBJ1-5, with 10 positions matching TRBD1. CDR1 SNHLY and CDR2 FYNNEI come from the germline V gene. With 5 bases clipped from V and 4 bases from J, the junction kept 2 bases outside the gene matches. The CDR3 length is 14 residues. The DNA for the CDR3 is TGTGCCAGCAGTTGGGGACAGGGGAATCAGCCCCAGCATTTT. Translating it yields CASSWGQGNQPQHF.

The V call is TRBV7-9, the J call TRBJ2-1; possible D gene TRBD2, 6 bases. Trimming shortened V by 4 bases and J by 7 bases, and 11 bases separated the two germline ends. Germline assignment: CDR1 SEHNR and CDR2 FQNEAQ (reference sequence). This CDR3 is 13 amino acids long. For the CDR3, the DNA is TGTGCCAGCAGCTGGGAGGCGAAGAATGAGCAGTTCTTC. This sequence encodes CASSWEAKNEQFF.

This clone occurred a few times. The chain employs TRBV9 and TRBJ1-4; D gene ambiguous. CDR1 and CDR2 from the germline V gene are SGDLS and YYNGEE. This CDR3 comprises 13 residues. Trimming pared 4 bases from V and 5 bases from J, leaving 9 bases between. This chain's CDR3 is CASSLDYNEKLFF. Written as DNA, the CDR3 is TGTGCCAGCAGCCTTGACTACAATGAAAAACTGTTTTTT.

This clone was observed a handful of times. The V and J genes are TRBV5-1 and TRBJ2-1; 9 nucleotides align to TRBD1. V dropped 0 bases and J dropped 6; count of bases not matched to a gene: 7. CDR3 length equals 16 residues. In germline, CDR1 is SGHRS, CDR2 YFSETQ. The CDR3 bases are TGCGCCAGCAGCTTGGAGGGACAGGGTTTGCGCAATGAGCAGTTCTTC. This gives the protein CASSLEGQGLRNEQFF.

A note on this clone: Without the conserved terminal phenylalanine or tryptophan, this CDR3 likely stems from a read error. The chain links TRBV19 to TRBJ2-2, with 7 bases that match TRBD1. V was pared by 6 bases and J by 5 bases, with 6 bases of the junction left unmatched. There are 14 residues in the CDR3. Looked up from germline, CDR1 is LNHDA and CDR2 is SQIVND (reference sequence). The CDR3 bases are TGTGCCAGTAGCCCTCAGGGGGTTACCGGGGAGCTGTTTCTT. Amino acids: CASSPQGVTGELFL.

The rearrangement links TRBV14 to TRBJ1-1; D possibly corresponds to TRBD1 (5 bases). The germline V and J ends were trimmed by 2 bases and 4 bases, with 17 bases remaining between them. The germline CDR1 and CDR2 sequences are SGHDN and FVKESK. CDR3 length: 16 amino acids. CDR3 protein: CASSQQPFGAGTEAFF. CDR3 DNA sequence: TGTGCCAGCAGCCAACAGCCATTTGGGGCCGGCACTGAAGCTTTCTTT.

The rearrangement uses TRBV5-1 and TRBJ2-5; a possible D gene is TRBD2 (6 bases). The germline gives CDR1 SGHRS, CDR2 YFSETQ. The CDR3 has 16 residues. With 2 bases removed from V and 5 bases from J, the gap between germline ends came to 19 bases. For the CDR3, the DNA is TGCGCCAGCAGCTTCGGCGGGACTGGGAATGGGGAGACCCAGTACTTC. Protein sequence: CASSFGGTGNGETQYF.

This clone appeared a few times. This rearrangement joins TRBV28 to TRBJ2-5, with a weak D call TRBD2 (5 bases). Trimming stripped 7 bases from V and 1 base from J, with 10 bases between. This CDR3 is built from 13 residues. Germline loops: CDR1 MDHEN, CDR2 SYDVKM. The CDR3 protein is CASNPGSQETQYF. CDR3 nucleotide sequence: TGTGCCAGCAATCCGGGGTCCCAAGAGACCCAGTACTTC.

The rearrangement links TRBV30 to TRBJ2-2; the D gene is possibly TRBD2 (5 bases). CDR1 and CDR2 (germline): GTSNPN, SVGIG (reference sequence). The CDR3 is made up of 15 amino acids. V lost 2 bases and J lost 6, with 16 bases in between. The CDR3 region is CAWSRAGPAAGELFF. As DNA, the CDR3 is TGTGCCTGGAGTCGGGCGGGCCCCGCGGCCGGGGAGCTGTTTTTT.

This clone was seen a handful of times. The chain combines TRBV30 with TRBJ1-1; D possibly corresponds to TRBD1 (5 bases). The CDR3 spans 15 residues. Germline assignment: CDR1 GTSNPN and CDR2 SVGIG (reference sequence). The V gene lost 0 bases and the J gene lost 1 base, with 12 bases spanning the gap. CDR3 in DNA: TGTGCCTGGAGTGTAAACTTCAGGGAGAACACTGAAGCTTTCTTT. Translated, it gives CAWSVNFRENTEAFF.

This chain connects TRBV7-9 to TRBJ1-1, with a tentative D call TRBD1 (6 bases). The CDR3 is 12 residues long. Trimming left V 1 base short and J 11 bases short, with 11 bases between. Germline V CDR1 and CDR2: SEHNR, FQNEAQ (reference sequence). The CDR3 reads CASSLEQGSAFF. DNA of the CDR3: TGTGCCAGCAGCTTAGAACAGGGTAGCGCTTTCTTT.

The table lists this clone with a few counts. The CDR3 region is CASSFQGTQETQYF. The CDR3 region has the DNA TGTGCCAGCAGCTTCCAGGGGACACAAGAGACCCAGTACTTC. The chain has TRBV5-4 and TRBJ2-5; D might be TRBD1 (6 bases). The CDR3 contains 14 residues. Trimming removed 2 bases from V and 2 bases from J, with 10 bases in between. Germline loops: CDR1 SGHNT, CDR2 YYREEE (reference sequence).